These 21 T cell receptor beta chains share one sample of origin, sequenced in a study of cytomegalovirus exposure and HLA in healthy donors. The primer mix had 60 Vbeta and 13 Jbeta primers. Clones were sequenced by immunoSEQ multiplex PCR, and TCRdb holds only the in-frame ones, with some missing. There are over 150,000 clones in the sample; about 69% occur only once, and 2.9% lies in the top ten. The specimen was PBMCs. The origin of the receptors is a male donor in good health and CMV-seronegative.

DNA for the CDR3: TGTGCCAGCAGTTACTCGCGGGGGTACTCCTACGAGCAGTACTTC. Translated: CASSYSRGYSYEQYF. The chain joins TRBV6-6 to TRBJ2-7; 7 nucleotides align to TRBD2. Germline trimming cut 0 bases from V and 0 bases from J; bases unmatched to any gene: 2. Germline CDR1 is MNHNY and CDR2 is SVGAGI (reference sequence). The CDR3 runs to 15 residues.

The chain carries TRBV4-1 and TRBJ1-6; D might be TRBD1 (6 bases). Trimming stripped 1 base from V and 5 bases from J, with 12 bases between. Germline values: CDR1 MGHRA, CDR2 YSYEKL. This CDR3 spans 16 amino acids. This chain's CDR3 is CASSQGGGNDNSPLHF. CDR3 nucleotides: TGCGCCAGCAGCCAAGGAGGGGGTAACGATAATTCACCCCTCCACTTT.

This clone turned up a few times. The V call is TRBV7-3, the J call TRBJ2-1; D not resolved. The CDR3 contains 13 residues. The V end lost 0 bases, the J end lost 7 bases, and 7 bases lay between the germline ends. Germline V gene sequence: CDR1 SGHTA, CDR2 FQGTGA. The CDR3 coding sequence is TGTGCCAGCAGCTTAACGTCTATAAATGAGCAGTTCTTC. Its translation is CASSLTSINEQFF.

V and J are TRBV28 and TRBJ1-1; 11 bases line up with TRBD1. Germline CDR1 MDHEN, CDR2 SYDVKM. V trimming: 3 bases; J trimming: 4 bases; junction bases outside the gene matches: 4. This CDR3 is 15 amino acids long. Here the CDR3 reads CASSFRDRGSTEAFF. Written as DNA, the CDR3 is TGTGCCAGCAGTTTCCGGGACAGGGGGTCCACTGAAGCTTTCTTT. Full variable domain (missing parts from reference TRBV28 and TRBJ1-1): DVKVTQSSRYLVKRTGEKVFLECVQDMDHENMFWYRQDPGLGLRLIYFSYDVKMKEKGDIPEGYSVSREKKERFSLILESASTNQTSMYLCASSFRDRGSTEAFFGQGTRLTVV.

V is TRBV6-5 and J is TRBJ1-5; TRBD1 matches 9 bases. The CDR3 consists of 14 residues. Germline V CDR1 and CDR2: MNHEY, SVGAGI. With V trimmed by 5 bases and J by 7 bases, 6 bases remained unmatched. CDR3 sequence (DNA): TGTGCCAGCAGTGACGGGACAGGGTACCAGCCCCAGCATTTT. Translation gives CASSDGTGYQPQHF.

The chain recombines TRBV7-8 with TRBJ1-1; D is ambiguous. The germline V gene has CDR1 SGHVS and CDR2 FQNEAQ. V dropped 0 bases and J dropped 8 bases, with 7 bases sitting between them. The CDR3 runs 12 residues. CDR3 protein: CASSLAREEAFF. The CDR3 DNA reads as TGTGCCAGCAGCTTAGCCCGGGAGGAAGCTTTCTTT.

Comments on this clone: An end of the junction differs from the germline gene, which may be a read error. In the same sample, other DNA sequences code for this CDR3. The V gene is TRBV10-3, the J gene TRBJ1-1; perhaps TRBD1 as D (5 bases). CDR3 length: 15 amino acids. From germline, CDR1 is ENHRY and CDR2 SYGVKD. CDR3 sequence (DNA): TGTGCCATCAATGAGGGGTGGGAGAAGGGCGAAGAAGCTTTCTTT. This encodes CAINEGWEKGEEAFF.

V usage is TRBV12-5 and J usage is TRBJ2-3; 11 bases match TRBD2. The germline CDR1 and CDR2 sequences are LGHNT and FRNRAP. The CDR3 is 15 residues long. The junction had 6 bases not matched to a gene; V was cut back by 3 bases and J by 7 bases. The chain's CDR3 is CASGLVAGGLNTQYF. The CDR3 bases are TGTGCTAGTGGTTTAGTAGCGGGAGGGCTAAATACGCAGTATTTT.

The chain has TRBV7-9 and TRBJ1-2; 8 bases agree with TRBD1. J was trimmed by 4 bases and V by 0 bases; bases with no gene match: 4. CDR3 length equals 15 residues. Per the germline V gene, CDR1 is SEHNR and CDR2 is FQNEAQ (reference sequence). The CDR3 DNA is TGTGCCAGCAGCTTAGCGGGACAGGCTCTCTATGGCTACACCTTC. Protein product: CASSLAGQALYGYTF.

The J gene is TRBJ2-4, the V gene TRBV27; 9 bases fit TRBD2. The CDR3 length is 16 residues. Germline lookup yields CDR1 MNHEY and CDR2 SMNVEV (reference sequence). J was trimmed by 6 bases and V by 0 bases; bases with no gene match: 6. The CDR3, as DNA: TGTGCCAGCAGTTTATCGGCGGGAGGGACAATAAACATTCAGTACTTC. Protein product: CASSLSAGGTINIQYF.

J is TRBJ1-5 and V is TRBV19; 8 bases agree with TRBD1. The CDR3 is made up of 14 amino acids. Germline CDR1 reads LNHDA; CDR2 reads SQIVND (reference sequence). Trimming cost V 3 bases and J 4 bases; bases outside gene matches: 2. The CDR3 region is CASSMGTGNQPQHF. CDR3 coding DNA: TGTGCCAGTAGTATGGGGACAGGTAATCAGCCCCAGCATTTT.

For the CDR3, the DNA is TGTGCCAGCAGTTTCAGGCTAGAGGGAAGTGAGCAGTTCTTC. Protein: CASSFRLEGSEQFF. The V and J genes are TRBV27 and TRBJ2-1, with TRBD2 as a possible D gene (5 bases). The V end lost 3 bases, the J end lost 9 bases, and 15 bases lay between the germline ends. CDR1 MNHEY and CDR2 SMNVEV come from the germline V gene (reference sequence). The CDR3 has 14 residues.

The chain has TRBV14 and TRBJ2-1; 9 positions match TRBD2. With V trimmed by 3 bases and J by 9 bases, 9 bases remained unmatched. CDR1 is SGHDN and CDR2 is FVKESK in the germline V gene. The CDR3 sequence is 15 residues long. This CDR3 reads CASSQRLAGAGEQFF. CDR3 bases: TGTGCCAGCAGCCAGAGGTTAGCGGGAGCGGGTGAGCAGTTCTTC.

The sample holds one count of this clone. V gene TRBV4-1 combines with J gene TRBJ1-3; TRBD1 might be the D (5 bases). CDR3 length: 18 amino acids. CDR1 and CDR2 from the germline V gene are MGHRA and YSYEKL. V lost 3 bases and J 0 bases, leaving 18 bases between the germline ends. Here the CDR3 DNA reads TGCGCCAGCAGCCACCGGGACCGGGAGAGGTTCTCTGGAAACACCATATATTTT. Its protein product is CASSHRDRERFSGNTIYF.

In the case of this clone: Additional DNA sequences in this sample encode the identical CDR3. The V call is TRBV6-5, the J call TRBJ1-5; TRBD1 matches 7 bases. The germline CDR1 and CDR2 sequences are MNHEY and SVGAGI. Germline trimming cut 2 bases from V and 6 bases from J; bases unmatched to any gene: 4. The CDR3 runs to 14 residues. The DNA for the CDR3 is TGTGCCAGCAGTTACGGGCAGGGGGGTCAGCCCCAGCATTTT. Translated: CASSYGQGGQPQHF.

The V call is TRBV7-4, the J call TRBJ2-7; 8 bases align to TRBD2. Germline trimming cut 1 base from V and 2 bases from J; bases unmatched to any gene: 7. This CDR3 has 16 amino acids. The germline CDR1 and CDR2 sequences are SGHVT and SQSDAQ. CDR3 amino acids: CASSLEARGGPYEQYF. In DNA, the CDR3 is TGTGCCAGCAGCTTAGAAGCACGGGGGGGACCCTACGAGCAGTACTTC.

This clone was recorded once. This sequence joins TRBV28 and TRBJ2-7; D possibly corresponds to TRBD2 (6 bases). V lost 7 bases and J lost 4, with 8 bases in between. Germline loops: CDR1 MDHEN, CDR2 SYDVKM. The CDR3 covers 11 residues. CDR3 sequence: CASTTRYEQYF. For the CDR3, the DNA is TGTGCCAGCACGACTAGATACGAGCAGTACTTC. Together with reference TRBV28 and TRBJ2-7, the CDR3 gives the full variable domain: DVKVTQSSRYLVKRTGEKVFLECVQDMDHENMFWYRQDPGLGLRLIYFSYDVKMKEKGDIPEGYSVSREKKERFSLILESASTNQTSMYLCASTTRYEQYFGPGTRLTVT.

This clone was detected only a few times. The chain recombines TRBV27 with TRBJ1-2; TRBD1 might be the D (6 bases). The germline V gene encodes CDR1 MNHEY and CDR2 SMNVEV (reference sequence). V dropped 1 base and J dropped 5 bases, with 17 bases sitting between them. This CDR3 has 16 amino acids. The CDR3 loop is CASSLYFRGRGYGYTF. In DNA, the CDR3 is TGTGCCAGCAGTTTATACTTTCGAGGCAGGGGATATGGCTACACCTTC.

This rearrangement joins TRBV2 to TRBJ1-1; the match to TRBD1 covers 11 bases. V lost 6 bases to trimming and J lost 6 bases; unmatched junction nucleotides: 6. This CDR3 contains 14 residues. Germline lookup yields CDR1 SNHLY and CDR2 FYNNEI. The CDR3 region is CASRKPGQGAEAFF. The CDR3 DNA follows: TGTGCCAGCAGAAAGCCGGGACAGGGGGCTGAAGCTTTCTTT.

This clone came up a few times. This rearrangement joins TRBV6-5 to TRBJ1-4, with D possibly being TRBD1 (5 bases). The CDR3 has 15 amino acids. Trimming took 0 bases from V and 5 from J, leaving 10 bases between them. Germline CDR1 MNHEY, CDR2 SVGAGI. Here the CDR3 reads CASSYSDKPNEKLFF. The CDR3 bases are TGTGCCAGCAGTTACTCGGACAAACCGAATGAAAAACTGTTTTTT.

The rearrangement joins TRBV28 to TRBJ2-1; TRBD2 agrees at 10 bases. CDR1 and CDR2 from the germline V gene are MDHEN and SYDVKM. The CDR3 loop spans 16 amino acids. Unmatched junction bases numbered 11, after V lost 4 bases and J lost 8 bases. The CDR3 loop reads CASSWTSGGLSDEQFF. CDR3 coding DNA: TGTGCCAGCAGTTGGACTAGCGGAGGCCTTAGCGATGAGCAGTTCTTC.